This TCR beta chain was sequenced for a study of T cell changes during pregnancy in multiple sclerosis. About this clone: At one end the junction does not follow the germline gene, possibly because of a read error.

CDR3 length: 13 residues. The V gene's germline CDR1 is GTSNPN and CDR2 SVGIG (reference sequence). Produced via immunoSEQ multiplex PCR; TCRdb's table is partial and in-frame only. The sample gives about 48,000 clones, 88% of which show up once; 1% to 1.5% is in the top ten. This TCR was recovered from a female donor with multiple sclerosis, enrolled in a pregnancy study. The material sequenced was CD4+ T cells from peripheral blood mononuclear cells, taken in the second trimester of pregnancy. The chain has TRBV30 and TRBJ2-2; a weak D match, TRBD2 (5 bases). CDR3 residues: CAWRRATTGELFF. The CDR3 region has the DNA TGTGCCTGGAGGAGGGCTACTACCGGAGAGCTGTTTTTT.